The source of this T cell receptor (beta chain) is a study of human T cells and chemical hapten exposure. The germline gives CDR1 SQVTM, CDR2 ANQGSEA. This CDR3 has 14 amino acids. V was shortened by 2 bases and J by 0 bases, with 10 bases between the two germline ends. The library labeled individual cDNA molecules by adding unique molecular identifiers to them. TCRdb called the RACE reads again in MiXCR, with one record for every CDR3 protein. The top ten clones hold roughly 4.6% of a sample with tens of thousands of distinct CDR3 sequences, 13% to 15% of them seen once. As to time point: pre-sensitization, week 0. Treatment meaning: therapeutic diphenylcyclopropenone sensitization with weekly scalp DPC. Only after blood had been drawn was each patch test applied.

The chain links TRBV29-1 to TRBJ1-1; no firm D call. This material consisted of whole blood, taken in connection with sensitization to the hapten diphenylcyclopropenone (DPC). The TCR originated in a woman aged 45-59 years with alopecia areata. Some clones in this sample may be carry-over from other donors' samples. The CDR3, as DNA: TGCAGCGTTGAAAACCCGGCCTTGAACACTGAAGCTTTCTTT. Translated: CSVENPALNTEAFF.